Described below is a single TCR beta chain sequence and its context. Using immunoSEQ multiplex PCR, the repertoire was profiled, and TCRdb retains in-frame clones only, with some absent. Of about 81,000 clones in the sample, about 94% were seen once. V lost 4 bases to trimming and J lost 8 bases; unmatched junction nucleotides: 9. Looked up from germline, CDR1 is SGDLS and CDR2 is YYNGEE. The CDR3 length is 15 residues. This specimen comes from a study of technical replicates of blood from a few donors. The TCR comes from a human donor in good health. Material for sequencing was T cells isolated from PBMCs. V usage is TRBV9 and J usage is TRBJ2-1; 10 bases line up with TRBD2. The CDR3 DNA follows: TGTGCCAGCAGCTTCGGGACTAGCGCGCATGATGAGCAGTTCTTC. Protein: CASSFGTSAHDEQFF.